Detailed here is one T cell receptor beta chain. This sample is part of a study of CD8+CD57+ T cells in acquired aplastic anemia. After removal of 5 bases from V and 8 bases from J, the junction contained 8 bases not matched to a gene. The CDR3 is made up of 14 amino acids. Germline V lookup: CDR1 SQVTM, CDR2 ANQGSEA. Patients who underwent sequencing had shown CD8+CD57+ cell expansion by flow cytometry. Genomic DNA constituted the template upon which TCR beta VDJ and CDR3 profiling was performed. TCRdb reprocessed the reads via MiXCR and lists one record per CDR3 protein. The table records roughly 200,000 distinct CDR3 sequences, 65% of them present only once.

The V call is TRBV29-1, the J call TRBJ1-4; TRBD1 matches at 10 bases. The sequencing input was sorted CD4+, CD8+, or CD8+CD57+ T cells (not recorded which) from PBMCs. The clonotype was recovered from a human donor with aplastic anemia. CDR3 DNA sequence: TGCAGCGTTAGACCGGGACAGGGGAAGGAAAAACTGTTTTTT. It encodes CSVRPGQGKEKLFF.